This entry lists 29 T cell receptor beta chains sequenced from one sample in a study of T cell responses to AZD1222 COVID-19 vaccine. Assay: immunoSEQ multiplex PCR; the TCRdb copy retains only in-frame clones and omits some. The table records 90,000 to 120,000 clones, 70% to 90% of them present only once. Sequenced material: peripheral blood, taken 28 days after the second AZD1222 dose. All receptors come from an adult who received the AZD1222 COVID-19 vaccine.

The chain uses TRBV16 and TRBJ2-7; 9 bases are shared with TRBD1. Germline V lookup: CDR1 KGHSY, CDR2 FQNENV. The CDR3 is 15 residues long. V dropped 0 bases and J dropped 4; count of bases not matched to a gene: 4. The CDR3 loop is CASSQSPDRGYEQYF. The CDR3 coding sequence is TGTGCCAGCAGCCAATCCCCGGACAGGGGTTACGAGCAGTACTTC. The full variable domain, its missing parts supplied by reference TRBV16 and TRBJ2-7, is GEEVAQTPKHLVRGEGQKAKLYCAPIKGHSYVFWYQQVLKNEFKFLISFQNENVFDETGMPKERFSAKCLPNSPCSLEIQATKLEDSAVYFCASSQSPDRGYEQYFGPGTRLTVT.

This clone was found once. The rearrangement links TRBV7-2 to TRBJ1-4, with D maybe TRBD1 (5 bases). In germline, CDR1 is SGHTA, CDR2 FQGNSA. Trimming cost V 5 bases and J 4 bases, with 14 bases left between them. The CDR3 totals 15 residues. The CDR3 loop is CASSGAARRNEKLFF. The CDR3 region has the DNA TGTGCCAGCAGCGGGGCCGCCAGACGTAATGAAAAACTGTTTTTT. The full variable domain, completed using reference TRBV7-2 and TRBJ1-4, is GAGVSQSPSNKVTEKGKDVELRCDPISGHTALYWYRQSLGQGLEFLIYFQGNSAPDKSGLPSDRFSAERTGGSVSTLTIQRTQQEDSAVYLCASSGAARRNEKLFFGSGTQLSVL.

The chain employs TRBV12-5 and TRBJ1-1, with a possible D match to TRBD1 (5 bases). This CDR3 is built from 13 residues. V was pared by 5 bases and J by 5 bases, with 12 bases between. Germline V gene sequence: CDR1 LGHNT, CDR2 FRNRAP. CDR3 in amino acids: CASGPSGRTEAFF. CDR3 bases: TGTGCTAGTGGTCCATCAGGGCGGACTGAAGCTTTCTTT.

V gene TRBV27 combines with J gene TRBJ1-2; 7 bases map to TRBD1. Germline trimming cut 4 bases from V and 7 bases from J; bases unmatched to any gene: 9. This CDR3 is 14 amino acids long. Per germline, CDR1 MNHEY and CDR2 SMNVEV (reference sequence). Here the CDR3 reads CASSSPGGGVGYTF. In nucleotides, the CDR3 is TGTGCCAGCAGTTCGCCAGGGGGGGGAGTTGGCTACACCTTC.

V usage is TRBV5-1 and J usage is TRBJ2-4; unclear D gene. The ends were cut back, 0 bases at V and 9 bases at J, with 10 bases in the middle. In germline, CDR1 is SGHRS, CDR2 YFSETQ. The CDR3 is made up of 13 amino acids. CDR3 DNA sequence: TGCGCCAGCAGCTTGGAAGGGATGGCCATTCAGTACTTC. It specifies CASSLEGMAIQYF.

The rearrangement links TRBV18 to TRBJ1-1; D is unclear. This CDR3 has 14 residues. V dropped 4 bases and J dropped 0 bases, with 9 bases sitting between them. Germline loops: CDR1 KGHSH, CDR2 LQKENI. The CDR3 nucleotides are TGTGCCAGCTCACGTGGCAAGATGAACACTGAAGCTTTCTTT. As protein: CASSRGKMNTEAFF.

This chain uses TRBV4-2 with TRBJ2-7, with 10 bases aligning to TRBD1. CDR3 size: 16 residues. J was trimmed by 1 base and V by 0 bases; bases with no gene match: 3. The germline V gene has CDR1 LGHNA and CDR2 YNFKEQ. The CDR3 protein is CASSQDRTGGSYEQYF. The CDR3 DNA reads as TGTGCCAGCAGCCAAGATCGGACAGGGGGGTCCTACGAGCAGTACTTC.

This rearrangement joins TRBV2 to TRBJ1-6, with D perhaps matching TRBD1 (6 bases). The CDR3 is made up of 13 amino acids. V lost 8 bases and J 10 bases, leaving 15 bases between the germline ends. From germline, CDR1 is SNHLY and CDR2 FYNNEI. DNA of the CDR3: TGTGCCAGCGACGAGGGGGTTGGGTCACCCCTCCACTTT. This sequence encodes CASDEGVGSPLHF.

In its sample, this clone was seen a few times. The CDR3 DNA reads TGTGCCATCAGTGCTGACCAGGGCGAAAAACTGTTTTTT. The encoded protein is CAISADQGEKLFF. V is TRBV10-3 and J is TRBJ1-4, with D possibly matching TRBD1 (5 bases). Germline CDR1 and CDR2: ENHRY and SYGVKD. V lost 4 bases and J lost 8, with 11 bases in between. This CDR3 comprises 13 residues.

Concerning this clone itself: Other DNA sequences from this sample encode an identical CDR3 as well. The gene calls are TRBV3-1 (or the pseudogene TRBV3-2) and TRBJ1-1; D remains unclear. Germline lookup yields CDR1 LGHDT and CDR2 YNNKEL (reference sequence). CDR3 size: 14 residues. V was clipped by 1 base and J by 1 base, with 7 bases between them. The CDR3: CASSQVGGNTEAFF. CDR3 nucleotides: TGTGCCAGCAGCCAAGTAGGAGGGAACACTGAAGCTTTCTTT.

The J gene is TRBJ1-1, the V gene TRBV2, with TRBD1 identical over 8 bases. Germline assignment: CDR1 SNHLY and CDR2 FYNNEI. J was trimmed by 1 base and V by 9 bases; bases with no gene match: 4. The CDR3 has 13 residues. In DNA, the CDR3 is TGTGCCAGAAGACAGGGGCCGAACACTGAAGCTTTCTTT. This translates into CARRQGPNTEAFF.

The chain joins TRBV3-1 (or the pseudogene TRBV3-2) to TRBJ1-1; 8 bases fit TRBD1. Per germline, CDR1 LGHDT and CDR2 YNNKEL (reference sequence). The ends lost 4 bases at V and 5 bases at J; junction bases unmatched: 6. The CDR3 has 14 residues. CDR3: CASSLGDRMTEAFF. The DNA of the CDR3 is TGTGCCAGCAGCCTGGGGGACAGGATGACTGAAGCTTTCTTT.

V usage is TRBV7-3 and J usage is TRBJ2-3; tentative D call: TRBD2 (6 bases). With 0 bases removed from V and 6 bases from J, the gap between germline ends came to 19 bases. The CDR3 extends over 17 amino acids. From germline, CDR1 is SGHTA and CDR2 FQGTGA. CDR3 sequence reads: CASSLTHRGSPGDTQYF. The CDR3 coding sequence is TGTGCCAGCAGCTTAACGCATCGGGGGTCACCAGGGGATACGCAGTATTTT.

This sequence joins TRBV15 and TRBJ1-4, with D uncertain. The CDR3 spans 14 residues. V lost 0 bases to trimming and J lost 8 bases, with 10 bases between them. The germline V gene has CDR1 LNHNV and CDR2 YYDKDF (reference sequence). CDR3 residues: CATSRDRGREKLFF. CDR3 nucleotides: TGTGCCACCAGCAGAGATCGGGGAAGGGAAAAACTGTTTTTT.

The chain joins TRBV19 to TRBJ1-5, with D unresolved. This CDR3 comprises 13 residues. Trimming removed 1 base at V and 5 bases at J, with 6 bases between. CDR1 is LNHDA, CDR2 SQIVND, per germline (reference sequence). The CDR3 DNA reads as TGTGCCAGTAGTATAGGGAGGGATCAGCCCCAGCATTTT. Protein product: CASSIGRDQPQHF.

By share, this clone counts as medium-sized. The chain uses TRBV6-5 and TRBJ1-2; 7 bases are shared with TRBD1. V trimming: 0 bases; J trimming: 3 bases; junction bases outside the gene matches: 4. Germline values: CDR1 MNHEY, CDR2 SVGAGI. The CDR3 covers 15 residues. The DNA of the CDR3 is TGTGCCAGCAGTTACTCCGGGACAGCAGACTATGGCTACACCTTC. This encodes CASSYSGTADYGYTF.

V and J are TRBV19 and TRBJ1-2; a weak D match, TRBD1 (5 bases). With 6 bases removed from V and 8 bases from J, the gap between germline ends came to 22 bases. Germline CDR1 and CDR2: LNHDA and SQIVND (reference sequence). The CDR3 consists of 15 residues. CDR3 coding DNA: TGTGCCAGTAGATTCCGGGGCCGAAACTCCGGGGGCTACACCTTC. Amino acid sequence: CASRFRGRNSGGYTF.

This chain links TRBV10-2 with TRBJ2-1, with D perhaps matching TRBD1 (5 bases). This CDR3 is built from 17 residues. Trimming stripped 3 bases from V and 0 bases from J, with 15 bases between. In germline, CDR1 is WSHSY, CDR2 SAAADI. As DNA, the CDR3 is TGCGCCAGCAGTGAAAGGGGCAGCCACAACTCCTACAATGAGCAGTTCTTC. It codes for CASSERGSHNSYNEQFF.

The CDR3 DNA reads as TGTGCCAGCAGCTTAGACTTCCTCGAGAATGAGCAGTTCTTC. The encoded protein is CASSLDFLENEQFF. The chain uses TRBV7-9 and TRBJ2-1; D is unresolved. From germline, CDR1 is SEHNR and CDR2 FQNEAQ (reference sequence). This CDR3 comprises 14 residues. Trimming pared 1 base from V and 7 bases from J, leaving 11 bases between.

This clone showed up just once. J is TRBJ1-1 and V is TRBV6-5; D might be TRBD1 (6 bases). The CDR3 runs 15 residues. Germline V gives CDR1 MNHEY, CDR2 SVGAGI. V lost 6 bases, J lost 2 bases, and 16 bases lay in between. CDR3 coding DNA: TGTGCCAGCAGCCCGGGGATAGGGGGAAACACTGAAGCTTTCTTT. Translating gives CASSPGIGGNTEAFF.

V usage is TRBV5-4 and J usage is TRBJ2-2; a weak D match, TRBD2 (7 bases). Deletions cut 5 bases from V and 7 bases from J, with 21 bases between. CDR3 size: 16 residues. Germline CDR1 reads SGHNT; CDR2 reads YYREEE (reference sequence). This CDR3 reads CASRWWGGREGGELFF. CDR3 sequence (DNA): TGTGCCAGCAGGTGGTGGGGGGGGCGAGAAGGCGGGGAGCTGTTTTTT. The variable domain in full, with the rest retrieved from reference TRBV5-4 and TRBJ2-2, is ETGVTQSPTHLIKTRGQQVTLRCSSQSGHNTVSWYQQALGQGPQFIFQYYREEENGRGNFPPRFSGLQFPNYSSELNVNALELDDSALYLCASRWWGGREGGELFFGEGSRLTVL.

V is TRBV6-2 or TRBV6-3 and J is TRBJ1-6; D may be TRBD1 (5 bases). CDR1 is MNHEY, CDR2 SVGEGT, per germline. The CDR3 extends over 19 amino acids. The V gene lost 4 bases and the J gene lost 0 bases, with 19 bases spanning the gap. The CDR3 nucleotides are TGTGCCAGCAGTTCGGAGTCAGGGTTGTCCTTCTCCTATAATTCACCCCTCCACTTT. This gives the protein CASSSESGLSFSYNSPLHF.

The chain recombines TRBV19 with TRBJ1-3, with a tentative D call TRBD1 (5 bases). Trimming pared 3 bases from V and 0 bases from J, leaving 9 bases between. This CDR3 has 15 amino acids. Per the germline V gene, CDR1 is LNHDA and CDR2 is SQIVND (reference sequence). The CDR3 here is CASSMMGPSGNTIYF. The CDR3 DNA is TGTGCCAGTAGTATGATGGGGCCCTCTGGAAACACCATATATTTT.

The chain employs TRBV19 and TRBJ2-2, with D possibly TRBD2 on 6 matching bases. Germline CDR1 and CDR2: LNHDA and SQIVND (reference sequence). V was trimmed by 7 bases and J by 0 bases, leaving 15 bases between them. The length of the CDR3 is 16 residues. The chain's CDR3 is CASTRRGTPNTGELFF. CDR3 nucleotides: TGTGCCAGTACGAGACGGGGGACTCCGAACACCGGGGAGCTGTTTTTT. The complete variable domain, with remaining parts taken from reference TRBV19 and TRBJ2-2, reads DGGITQSPKYLFRKEGQNVTLSCEQNLNHDAMYWYRQDPGQGLRLIYYSQIVNDFQKGDIAEGYSVSREKKESFPLTVTSAQKNPTAFYLCASTRRGTPNTGELFFGEGSRLTVL.

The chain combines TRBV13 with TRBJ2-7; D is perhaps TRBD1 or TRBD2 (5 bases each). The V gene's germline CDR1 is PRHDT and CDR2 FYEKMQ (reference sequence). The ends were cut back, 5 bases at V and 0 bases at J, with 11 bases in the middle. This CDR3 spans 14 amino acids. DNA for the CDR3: TGTGCCAGCAGCCCCCGGGACGGCTCCTACGAGCAGTACTTC. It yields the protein CASSPRDGSYEQYF.

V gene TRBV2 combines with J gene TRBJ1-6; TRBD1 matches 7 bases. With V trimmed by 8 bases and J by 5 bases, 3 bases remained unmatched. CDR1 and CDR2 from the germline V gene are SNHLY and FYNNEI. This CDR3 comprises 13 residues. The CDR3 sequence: CASAGTDNSPLHF. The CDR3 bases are TGTGCCAGCGCCGGGACAGATAATTCACCCCTCCACTTT.

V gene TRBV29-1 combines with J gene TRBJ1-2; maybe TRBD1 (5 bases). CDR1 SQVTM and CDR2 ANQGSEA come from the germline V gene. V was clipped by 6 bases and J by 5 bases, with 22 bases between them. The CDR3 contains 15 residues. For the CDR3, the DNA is TGCAGCGTGCCGACAGTCGGGGCTAGTAATTATGGCTACACCTTC. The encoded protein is CSVPTVGASNYGYTF.

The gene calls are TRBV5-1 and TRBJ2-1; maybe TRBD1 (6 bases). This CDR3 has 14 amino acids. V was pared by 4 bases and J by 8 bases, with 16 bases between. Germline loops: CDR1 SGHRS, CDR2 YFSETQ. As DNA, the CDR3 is TGCGCCAGCAGCGGGAACAGGGAAGGAGATGAGCAGTTCTTC. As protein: CASSGNREGDEQFF.

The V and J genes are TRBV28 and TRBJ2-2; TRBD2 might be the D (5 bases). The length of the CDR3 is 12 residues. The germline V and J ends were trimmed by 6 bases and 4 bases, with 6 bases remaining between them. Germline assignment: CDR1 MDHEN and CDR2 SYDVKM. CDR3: CASRGSTGELFF. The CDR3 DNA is TGTGCCAGCAGAGGGAGCACCGGGGAGCTGTTTTTT.